This is a list of T cell receptor beta chains from one sample in a study of OX40 agonist ivuxolimab in advanced cancers. Sequenced by immunoSEQ multiplex PCR; TCRdb stores in-frame clones only, minus some. The profile shows over 30,000 clones, approximately 89% of them singletons. Sequencing was performed on CD4+ or CD8+ T cells sorted from blood, taken in a trial of the OX40 agonist ivuxolimab. The receptor set was obtained from an adult with an advanced solid tumor such as melanoma, head and neck, liver or kidney cancer. The CDR3 runs from the conserved cysteine through the conserved F or W. Only some rows state a clone size, as once, few, many or a class for expanded clones.

size | V | CDR3
- | TRBV21-1 | CATRFSGNTIYF
- | TRBV10-2 | CASSLRSGEQYF
- | TRBV7-2 | CASSLARGKEQYF
- | TRBV11-1 | CASSSGTGELFF
- | TRBV9 | CASSGRSRDTGELFF
- | TRBV9 | CASSVAPDYTDTQYF
once | TRBV6-5 | CASSYYSSGANVLTF
- | TRBV7-9 | CASSVSGEDYEQYF
- | TRBV19 | CASSTDRFHISGPQQFF
- | TRBV5-1 | CASSSGTTQETQYF
- | TRBV7-2 | CASSTYRGGQPQHF
- | TRBV4-1 | CASSQTDTQYF
- | TRBV7-9 | CASSLGRNEKLFF
- | TRBV7-8 | CASSLGRTGELFF
- | TRBV5-4 | CASSLPTGGNTEAFF
- | TRBV28 | CASSGDRRSYNSPLHF
- | TRBV19 | CARPDRDSKSGSPLHF
- | TRBV6-1 | CASSTRTSSEQFF
- | TRBV7-2 | CASSSPGLAKVEQFF
- | TRBV6-6 | CASSYSSTGGNTEAFF
once | TRBV11-3 | CASSTGTDTQYF
- | TRBV15 | CATSTQHYGYTF
few | TRBV2 | CASSESGRGSNEQFF
- | TRBV9 | CASSVEGWNTGELFF
few | TRBV28 | CASSPGGDNSPLHF
- | TRBV7-9 | CASSASGGGSYNSPLHF
- | TRBV20-1 | CSARSDTQYF
- | TRBV9 | CASSVGRGPSYNEQFF
- | TRBV1 | CTSSQEPGLATDTQYF
- | TRBV7-9 | CASRLSGANSGNTIYF
- | TRBV19 | CASTVTGELFF
- | TRBV5-1 | CASSSGVTSSYEQYF
- | TRBV18 | CASSPPSRAKWEETQYF
few | TRBV7-9 | CASSTTAETQYF
- | TRBV2 | CASSEVGTNTEAFF
- | TRBV30 | CAWSARAAYGYTF
- | TRBV6-1 | CASSEVGGGEAFF
- | TRBV5-4 | CASSRGGYDTGELFF
- | TRBV27 | CASSLYQSRGRVNEQFF
- | TRBV21-1 | CASSREGGNTEAFF
- | TRBV4-1 | CASSHPPTGSGNTIYF
- | TRBV29-1 | CSVGGSNQPQHF
- | TRBV7-9 | CASSLGGASTDTQYF
- | TRBV9 | CASSVGIGGGSYEQYF
once | TRBV28 | CASSSPGRGSEQYF
- | TRBV18 | CASSPRTGAHEQYF
- | TRBV7-2 | CASTGHFLGELFF
- | TRBV11-3 | CASSPGRATEAFF
- | TRBV5-1 | CASSLQGVTTEAFF
- | TRBV9 | CASSVEPGAGTGELFF
- | TRBV30 | CASRENTEAFF
once | TRBV5-1 | CASSLAGTGSDTQYF
- | TRBV21-1 | CASSKAGPPAGNYGYTF